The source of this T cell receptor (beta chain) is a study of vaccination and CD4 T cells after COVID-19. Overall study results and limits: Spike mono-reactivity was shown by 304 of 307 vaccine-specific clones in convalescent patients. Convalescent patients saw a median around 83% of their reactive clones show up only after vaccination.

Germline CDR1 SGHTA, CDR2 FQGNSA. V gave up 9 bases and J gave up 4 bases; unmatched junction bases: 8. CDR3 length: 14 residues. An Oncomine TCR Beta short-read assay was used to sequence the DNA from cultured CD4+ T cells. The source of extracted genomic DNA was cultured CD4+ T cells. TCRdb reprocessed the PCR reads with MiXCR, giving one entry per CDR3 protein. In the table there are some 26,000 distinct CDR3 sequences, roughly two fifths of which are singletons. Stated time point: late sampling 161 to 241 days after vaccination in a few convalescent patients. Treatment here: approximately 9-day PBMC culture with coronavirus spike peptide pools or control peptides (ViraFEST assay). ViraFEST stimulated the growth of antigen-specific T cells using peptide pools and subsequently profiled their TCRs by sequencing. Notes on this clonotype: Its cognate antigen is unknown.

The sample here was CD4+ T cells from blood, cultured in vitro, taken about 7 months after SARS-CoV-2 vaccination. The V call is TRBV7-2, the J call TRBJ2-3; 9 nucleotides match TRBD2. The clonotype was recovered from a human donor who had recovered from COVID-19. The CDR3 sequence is CASTYGGGADTQYF. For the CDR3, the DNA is TGTGCCAGTACCTATGGCGGGGGGGCAGATACGCAGTATTTT.